A single sample is the source of the 9 T cell receptor beta chains below, sequenced in a study of metastatic and nonmetastatic thyroid tumors. TCRdb reassembled clones from the PCR reads with MiXCR. The sample holds about 35,000 clones, roughly a sixth seen once. Not a single patient had been given any form of treatment at any point before undergoing thyroid surgery. The material sequenced was blood. The receptors come from a male donor with papillary thyroid cancer or a benign thyroid nodule (not recorded which). Some clones in this sample may be carry-over from other donors' samples.

There are many counts of this clone. This chain uses TRBV7-2 with TRBJ2-2, with 7 bases matching TRBD2. Germline assignment: CDR1 SGHTA and CDR2 FQGNSA. After removal of 5 bases from V and 0 bases from J, the junction contained 6 bases not matched to a gene. This CDR3 spans 16 amino acids. In nucleotides, the CDR3 is TGTGCCAGCAGCGAACTAGCGTATTCGAACACCGGGGAGCTGTTTTTT. This translates into CASSELAYSNTGELFF.

The rearrangement uses TRBV20-1 and TRBJ2-1; perhaps TRBD2 as D (6 bases). This CDR3 contains 16 residues. Germline V gives CDR1 DFQATT, CDR2 SNEGSKA (reference sequence). Between the trimmed V and J ends, which lost 2 bases and 1 base, there was a span of 15 bases. CDR3 amino acids: CSARPTLAVSYNEQFF. The CDR3 DNA sequence: TGCAGTGCTAGACCCACACTAGCCGTTTCCTACAATGAGCAGTTCTTC.

This clone has a handful of counts. A read error may account for a junction end that differs from germline. The chain joins TRBV20-1 to TRBJ1-3; 8 nucleotides line up with TRBD1. Germline CDR1 and CDR2: DFQATT and SNEGSKA (reference sequence). This CDR3 has 18 amino acids. The CDR3 is CGARDFTGTGPSGNTIYF. The CDR3, as DNA: TGCGGTGCTAGAGATTTTACCGGGACAGGACCATCTGGAAACACCATATATTTT.

The V call is TRBV14, the J call TRBJ2-7, with TRBD2 matching over 7 bases. CDR1 is SGHDN and CDR2 is FVKESK in the germline V gene. V was clipped by 4 bases and J by 1 base; unmatched bases: 7. CDR3 length equals 15 residues. CDR3 DNA: TGTGCCAGCAGCCGGACTAGAGGGACGTCCTACGAGCAGTACTTC. Translation: CASSRTRGTSYEQYF.

Notes on this clone: The conserved closing phenylalanine or tryptophan is absent in this CDR3, likely reflecting a read error. The CDR3: CSVPSVGASKNIQYL. CDR3 coding DNA: TGCAGTGTCCCATCCGTGGGGGCATCCAAAAACATTCAGTACCTC. This chain joins TRBV20-1 and TRBJ2-4; TRBD1 might be the D (6 bases). The length of the CDR3 is 15 residues. Germline CDR1 and CDR2: DFQATT and SNEGSKA (reference sequence). Trimming cost V 7 bases and J 2 bases, with 18 bases left between them.

This clone occurred many times. This sequence joins TRBV3-1 and TRBJ2-7; D uncertain. This CDR3 is 15 amino acids long. The V end lost 1 base, the J end lost 0 bases, and 10 bases lay between the germline ends. The germline CDR1 and CDR2 sequences are LGHDT and YNNKEL (reference sequence). The CDR3 DNA reads as TGTGCCAGCAGCCAAGCCCCACAGAGCTCCTACGAGCAGTACTTC. It is translated as CASSQAPQSSYEQYF.

As for this clone: At one end the junction does not follow the germline gene, possibly because of a read error. J is TRBJ2-3 and V is TRBV12-3 or TRBV12-4; 11 bases are shared with TRBD2. This CDR3 comprises 16 residues. CDR3 sequence: CASSDTGTSGTDTRCF. The CDR3 bases are TGTGCCAGCAGCGACACCGGGACTAGCGGCACAGATACGCGGTGTTTT.

There are a few counts of this clone. This sequence may be a read error, since a much larger clone differs from it by one base. The gene calls are TRBV30 and TRBJ1-1, with 7 bases lining up with TRBD1. The CDR3 has 14 residues. Germline V CDR1 and CDR2: GTSNPN, SVGIG (reference sequence). The CDR3 is CAWSIQGGNAEAFF. The CDR3 coding sequence is TGTGCCTGGAGTATTCAGGGGGGGAACGCTGAAGCTTTCTTT.

The chain couples TRBV4-1 to TRBJ1-5; the D is unclear. V lost 3 bases, J lost 9 bases, and 12 bases lay in between. Germline-derived CDR1 and CDR2 are MGHRA and YSYEKL. The CDR3 totals 13 residues. CDR3 sequence reads: CASSQEPRGPQHF. The CDR3 DNA follows: TGCGCCAGCAGCCAGGAACCCCGGGGGCCCCAGCATTTT.